The rows below give T cell receptor beta chains drawn from one sample of a study of T cell responses to AZD1222 COVID-19 vaccine. Some clones are missing from TCRdb's copy, which holds only in-frame ones; the method was immunoSEQ multiplex PCR. The data hold around 140,000 clones, with roughly 92% observed a single time. The sample consisted of peripheral blood, taken on day 0 of AZD1222 vaccination. Receptor source: an adult in good health. Each CDR3 is given with its conserved first and last residue.

j_call v_call cdr3_aa
TRBJ2-1 TRBV5-1 CASSARTAPYNEQFF
TRBJ2-7 TRBV21-1 CASSKNGTSGRDGYEQYF
TRBJ2-7 TRBV6-5 CASSHPGTQPYEQYF
TRBJ1-5 TRBV30 CAWSTEGNQPQHF
TRBJ1-5 TRBV28 CASSQSGQPQHF
TRBJ2-5 TRBV5-4 CASSLGSRQETQYF
TRBJ2-1 TRBV4-1 CASSQVWVAYNEQFF
TRBJ2-3 TRBV20-1 CSASSLSSGGTSTDTQYF
TRBJ2-5 TRBV18 CASSPPGETQYF
TRBJ2-7 TRBV5-4 CASSLGQAWEQYF
TRBJ2-7 TRBV9 CASSVGLLYEQYF
TRBJ1-1 TRBV27 CASSPLGNTEAFF
TRBJ1-2 TRBV4-1 CASSQGVANYGYTF
TRBJ1-1 TRBV5-4 CASRISPPNTEAFF
TRBJ2-1 TRBV13 CASSSQRGPQFF
TRBJ1-5 TRBV7-8 CASSSDRNQPQHF
TRBJ2-7 TRBV7-2 CASTPSRGRAREQYF
TRBJ2-3 TRBV7-3 CASSLRRGADTQYF
TRBJ1-3 TRBV9 CASSVGVSSGNTIYF
TRBJ1-1 TRBV3-1/TRBV3-2 CASSQSARAFF
TRBJ1-2 TRBV6-1 CASSDPPIPGTGKGGYTF
TRBJ2-2 TRBV5-1 CASSSPPGGQGGDGELFF
TRBJ1-2 TRBV19 CASRDGPYDGYTF
TRBJ1-2 TRBV15 CATSRVISYGYTF
TRBJ2-1 TRBV30 CASTRLGRRYNEQFF
TRBJ2-2 TRBV9 CASSVGLRFIAGGSTGELFF
TRBJ1-2 TRBV19 CASSFYLAGDYGYTF
TRBJ2-1 TRBV27 CASSATGSGTYNEQFF
TRBJ1-1 TRBV30 CAWSRWVGTEAFF
TRBJ1-3 TRBV7-9 CASSLAGGASGNTIYF
TRBJ2-1 TRBV15 CATSRTGLATYNEQFF
TRBJ2-3 TRBV9 CASSVVTDTQYF
TRBJ1-6 TRBV18 CASSRGSTGNSPLHF
TRBJ2-1 TRBV5-1 CASSRRGQGPYNEQFF
TRBJ2-3 TRBV10-2 CASSRTIRTDTQYF
TRBJ2-1 TRBV18 CASSPPGRGYNEQFF
TRBJ2-3 TRBV11-2 CASSWPPGASGSTDTQYF
TRBJ1-3 TRBV5-6 CASSFYTFSGNTIYF
TRBJ2-7 TRBV18 CASSRGSYEQYF
TRBJ2-7 TRBV28 CASSFSGLAGGGEQYF
TRBJ2-7 TRBV4-1 CASSQVGTVDSYEQYF
TRBJ2-5 TRBV10-2 CASTPLAGVGETQYF
TRBJ1-2 TRBV5-1 CASSSGQPNYGYTF
TRBJ1-1 TRBV6-2/TRBV6-3 CASSGTGTGKLGRMNTEAFF
TRBJ1-3 TRBV15 CATSRGGTTGNTIYF
TRBJ1-5 TRBV7-9 CASSLTHSNQPQHF
TRBJ2-1 TRBV28 CASSLFGWRGSNIEQFF
TRBJ2-1 TRBV3-1/TRBV3-2 CASSQDPSTSGPSREQFF
TRBJ1-4 TRBV25-1 CASSDLRQGGGKLFF
TRBJ1-1 TRBV7-2 CASSLALYRMTEAFF
TRBJ1-1 TRBV5-6 CASSFQPHRNTEAFF
TRBJ1-4 TRBV2 CASSGQGGREKLFF
TRBJ1-2 TRBV12-3/TRBV12-4 CASSLDRLGYTF